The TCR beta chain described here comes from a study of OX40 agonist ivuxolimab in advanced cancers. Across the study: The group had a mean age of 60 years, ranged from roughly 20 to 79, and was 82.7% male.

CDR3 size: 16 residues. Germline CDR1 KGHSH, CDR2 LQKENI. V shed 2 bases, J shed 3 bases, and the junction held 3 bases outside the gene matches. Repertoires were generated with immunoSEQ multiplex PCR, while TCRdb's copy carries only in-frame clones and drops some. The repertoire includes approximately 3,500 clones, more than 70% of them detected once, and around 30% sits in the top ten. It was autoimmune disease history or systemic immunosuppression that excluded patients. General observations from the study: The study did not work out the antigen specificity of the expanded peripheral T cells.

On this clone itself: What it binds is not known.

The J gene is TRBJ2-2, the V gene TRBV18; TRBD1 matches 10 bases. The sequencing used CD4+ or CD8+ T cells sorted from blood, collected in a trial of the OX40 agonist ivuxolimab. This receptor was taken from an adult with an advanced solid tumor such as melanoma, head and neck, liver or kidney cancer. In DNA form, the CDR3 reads TGTGCCAGCTCACCAGGACAGGGGGAGGACACCGGGGAGCTGTTTTTT. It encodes CASSPGQGEDTGELFF.